This T cell receptor (beta chain) is drawn from a study of OX40 agonist ivuxolimab in advanced cancers. Study information: Every 2 weeks, patients got intravenous ivuxolimab at one of six dose levels (0.01-10 mg/kg). Allowance was made for prior anti-PD-1, anti-PD-L1 or anti-CTLA-4 therapy, and roughly 40% had some.

Patients who had autoimmune disease history or got systemic immunosuppression were left out. Researchers took blood at baseline, on cycle 4 day 1, and on cycle 7 day 1. TCRdb's copy holds only in-frame clones and misses some; the assay was immunoSEQ multiplex PCR. The sample lists 15,000 or so clones; approximately 83% were seen once. Sequences were derived from CD4+ or CD8+ T cells sorted from blood, sampled in a trial of the OX40 agonist ivuxolimab. The clonotype originates from an adult with an advanced solid tumor such as melanoma, head and neck, liver or kidney cancer.

The CDR3 spells CASSPGDQGYEQYF. CDR3 DNA: TGTGCCAGCAGCCCTGGGGACCAAGGCTACGAGCAGTACTTC. This chain uses TRBV7-9 with TRBJ2-7, with D perhaps TRBD1 or TRBD2 (5 bases each). The V end lost 5 bases, the J end lost 3 bases, and 14 bases lay between the germline ends. CDR3 size: 14 residues. Germline CDR1 SEHNR, CDR2 FQNEAQ (reference sequence).